This section outlines one T cell receptor beta chain sequence together with its context. It has no known antigen specificity. Within one base of it there is no much larger clone, and no base qualities were kept. The CDR3 holds 14 amino acids from the cysteine to the phenylalanine. The DNA shown is the 42-base CDR3, in frame from base 1. V is pared back by 4 bases and J by 4 bases, with 11 bases lying between the germline termini. Based on the germline V gene (reference sequence), the CDR1 and CDR2 sequences are LGHDT and YNNKEL. This entry comes from a study of Graves' ophthalmopathy and Graves' hyperthyroidism listed by TCRdb under 2018. Concerning the study at large: Hyperthyroidism was defined as stable when no progression to ophthalmopathy occurred within 18 months of follow-up. To explore V-J signatures distinguishing ophthalmopathy from hyperthyroidism, a discovery set of around 97 patients (around 42 ophthalmopathy, some 55 stable hyperthyroidism) was enrolled. In total, over 130 blood samples were TCR-sequenced: roughly 45 ophthalmopathy, some 80 hyperthyroidism and roughly 17 hyperthyroidism-to-ophthalmopathy patients. An independent validation cohort comprised around 20 hyperthyroidism patients and 15 to 17 patients who later progressed from hyperthyroidism to ophthalmopathy. In a handful of hyperthyroidism patients, the T-cell repertoire of thyroid tissue was compared with the T-cell repertoire of blood. To tell Graves' ophthalmopathy apart from Graves' hyperthyroidism, and to predict which patients would progress to ophthalmopathy, the study relied on TCR beta repertoire signatures. After sampling, hyperthyroidism patients received methimazole starting at 30 mg daily, and ophthalmopathy patients received high-dose intravenous methylprednisolone.

Hyperthyroidism patients were newly diagnosed, with disease duration under 2 months, and aged 18 to 65 years. Patients were excluded if they had other autoimmune diseases, uncontrolled infections, pregnancy or lactation. Diagnosis was based on clinical symptoms, serum thyroxine, TRAb, thyroid ultrasound and orbital computed tomography. Total RNA was extracted using Trizol reagent, and RNA quality was checked on an Agilent 2100 Bioanalyzer. Here is what the overall study found, with its caveats: Most expanded thyroid clonotypes with frequency above 0.001 were also detected in blood, suggesting blood repertoires may reflect the thyroid immune response. In cross-validation, the 13-signature model distinguished ophthalmopathy from stable hyperthyroidism with around 90% sensitivity and 81% to 82% specificity, while in the test set the corresponding values were about 79% and 69%. No statistical method was used to predetermine the sample size, and group allocation was not hidden from the investigators. In validation, the model predicted ophthalmopathy progression with less than 71% sensitivity and less than 80% specificity; some twelve predicted patients were CT-confirmed with GO in a median of 6.5 months.

TCR beta CDR3 regions were amplified from RNA transcripts for repertoire sequencing. The first round of RT-PCR was done with HTBI primers and the Qiagen OneStep RT-PCR kit, and was followed by a second round of multiplex PCR, then size selection and purification. Sequencing of the libraries was carried out on an Illumina HiSeq2000 in paired-end mode with 100 bp reads. The authors processed their data as follows. Reads were processed with SOAPnuke, discarding reads with adapters, uncalled bases, mean Phred below 15, or no exact constant-primer or identifier match. High-quality paired reads were merged with COPE v1.2.5. Each unique nucleotide sequence was treated as a clonotype, and MiTCR v1.1 was used to align the clonotypes to the IMGT TRB V, D and J references. Only V-J combinations with frequency above 0.0001 were analysed, covering about 99% of repertoires. For each V-J combination, a TCR clonal expansion and chaos score was defined as F50 clonal expansion divided by the chaos observed in the TCRdist matrix. Welch's t-statistics and random forest were used to reduce features to 10 to 15 V-J combinations, which were fed into a naive Bayes classifier. The similarity between thyroid and blood repertoires was quantified using the Morisita-Horn index. The raw public data were reprocessed by TCRdb itself: fastp quality trimming at Q25, MiXCR clonotype calling, in-frame beta chains only. Merged by CDR3 protein, the rows form single entries marked with the most common genes and DNA. For this entry, the V and J calls and clone size follow TCRdb and not the study's own pipeline. Across this sample there are around 590,000 distinct CDR3 sequences, with roughly 40% seen only once. About 4% of the sample is taken by the ten largest.

This chain is built from TRBV3-1 and TRBJ1-3; no confident D gene assignment can be made. Material for sequencing was peripheral blood or thyroid tissue (not recorded which). The clonotype was recovered from an adult man with Graves' hyperthyroidism. The DNA reads as follows: TGTGCCAGCAGCCTTGCCCCGTGGGGAAACACCATATATTTT. It translates as CASSLAPWGNTIYF. Supplemented by the reference TRBV3-1 and TRBJ1-3 proteins around the CDR3, the complete variable domain is DTAVSQTPKYLVTQMGNDKSIKCEQNLGHDTMYWYKQDSKKFLKIMFSYNNKELIINETVPNRFSPKSPDKAHLNLHINSLELGDSAVYFCASSLAPWGNTIYFGEGSWLTVV.